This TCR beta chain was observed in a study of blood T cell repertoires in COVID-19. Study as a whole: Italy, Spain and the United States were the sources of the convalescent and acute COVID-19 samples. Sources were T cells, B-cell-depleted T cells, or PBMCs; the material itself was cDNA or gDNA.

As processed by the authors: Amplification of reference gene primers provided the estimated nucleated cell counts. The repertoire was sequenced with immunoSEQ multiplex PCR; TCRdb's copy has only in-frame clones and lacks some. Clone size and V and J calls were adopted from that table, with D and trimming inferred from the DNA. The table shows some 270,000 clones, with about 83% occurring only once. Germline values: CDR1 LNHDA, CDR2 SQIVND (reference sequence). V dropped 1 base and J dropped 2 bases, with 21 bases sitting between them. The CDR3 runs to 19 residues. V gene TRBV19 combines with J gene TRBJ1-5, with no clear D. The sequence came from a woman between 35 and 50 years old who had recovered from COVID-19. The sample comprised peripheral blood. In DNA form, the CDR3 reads TGTGCCAGTAGTATAGCAGGCCATCAACGCCTGTGGGGCAATCAGCCCCAGCATTTT. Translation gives CASSIAGHQRLWGNQPQHF.